These T cell receptor beta chains were read from a single sample in a study of shared clonotypes between healthy human individuals. TCRdb's copy holds only in-frame clones and misses some; the assay was immunoSEQ multiplex PCR. Of about 2.1 million clones listed, just under 95% are singletons. Sequencing input: naive CD8+ T cells from PBMCs. These receptors all come from a man between 18 and 35 years old in good health. Some clones in this sample may be carry-over from other donors' samples. Each CDR3 is given with its conserved first and last residue. A D gene is named only where the DNA matches it firmly. Size is omitted from some rows. Given values are once, few, many or a class for expanded clones.

CDR3 length,V gene,clone size,D gene,J gene,CDR3 protein,CDR3 DNA
15,TRBV9,.,.,TRBJ2-2,CASSVVGANTGELFF,TGTGCCAGCAGCGTAGTCGGGGCGAACACCGGGGAGCTGTTTTTT
13,TRBV5-6,.,TRBD1,TRBJ1-1,CASSPTGLTEAFF,TGTGCCAGCAGCCCGACAGGGTTGACTGAAGCTTTCTTT
15,TRBV4-1,.,.,TRBJ2-2,CASSYTGANTGELFF,TGCGCCAGCAGCTATACCGGGGCCAACACCGGGGAGCTGTTTTTT
15,TRBV6-5,.,.,TRBJ1-3,CASSLKPRPGNTIYF,TGTGCCAGCAGTTTAAAACCAAGACCTGGAAACACCATATATTTT
17,TRBV27,.,TRBD2,TRBJ2-1,CASSEVLTSGAYNEQFF,TGTGCCAGCAGCGAAGTCCTCACTAGCGGGGCCTACAATGAGCAGTTCTTC
15,TRBV7-9,.,TRBD1,TRBJ1-1,CASSSPQGAYTEAFF,TGTGCCAGCAGCTCCCCACAGGGGGCGTACACTGAAGCTTTCTTT
15,TRBV7-3,.,.,TRBJ2-6,CASSSYSSGANVLTF,TGTGCCAGCAGCTCATATAGCTCTGGGGCCAACGTCCTGACTTTT
15,TRBV28,.,.,TRBJ1-1,CASSLLTTSNTEAFF,TGTGCCAGCAGTCTCCTGACCACCTCCAACACTGAAGCTTTCTTT
15,TRBV10-3,.,.,TRBJ2-7,CAISGGRQGSYEQYF,TGTGCCATCAGTGGCGGGAGACAGGGCTCCTACGAGCAGTACTTC
15,TRBV5-1,.,.,TRBJ2-7,CASSLEAAATYEQYF,TGCGCCAGCAGCTTGGAAGCGGCAGCCACCTACGAGCAGTACTTC
17,TRBV7-8,once,.,TRBJ2-3,CASSLTVRGANTDTQYF,TGTGCCAGCAGCTTAACAGTTCGGGGGGCTAACACAGATACGCAGTATTTT
16,TRBV5-1,.,TRBD1,TRBJ2-7,CASSADRDRGNYEQYF,TGCGCCAGCAGCGCCGACCGGGACAGGGGAAACTACGAGCAGTACTTC
13,TRBV7-9,.,.,TRBJ2-7,CASSPPSFNEQYF,TGTGCCAGCAGCCCCCCTTCTTTTAACGAGCAGTACTTC
15,TRBV9,.,.,TRBJ2-3,CASSVGYVVADTQYF,TGTGCCAGCAGCGTGGGCTATGTAGTCGCAGATACGCAGTATTTT
17,TRBV28,.,.,TRBJ1-3,CASRPSPRRDPGNTIYF,TGTGCCAGCAGGCCCTCCCCGCGGAGGGACCCTGGAAACACCATATATTTT
15,TRBV2,.,TRBD2,TRBJ2-5,CASALSRGRAETQYF,TGTGCCAGCGCTTTGTCGCGCGGGAGGGCAGAGACCCAGTACTTC
14,TRBV5-6,.,.,TRBJ2-1,CASSLTSSYNEQFF,TGTGCCAGCAGCTTGACCTCCAGCTACAATGAGCAGTTCTTC
14,TRBV9,.,.,TRBJ2-2,CASSVERKPGELFF,TGTGCCAGCAGCGTTGAACGTAAACCCGGGGAGCTGTTTTTT
15,TRBV7-9,.,TRBD2,TRBJ2-3,CASSHGTSNGDTQYF,TGTGCCAGCAGCCACGGGACTAGTAACGGGGATACGCAGTATTTT
13,TRBV27,.,.,TRBJ2-7,CASSEQVAYEQYF,TGTGCCAGCAGTGAACAGGTTGCCTACGAGCAGTACTTC
17,TRBV7-6,.,TRBD2,TRBJ2-1,CASSLGLAGVGYNEQFF,TGTGCCAGCAGCCTGGGACTAGCGGGAGTTGGGTACAATGAGCAGTTCTTC
14,TRBV4-1,.,.,TRBJ1-2,CASSPGGGNYGYTF,TGCGCCAGCAGCCCCGGGGGGGGAAACTATGGCTACACCTTC
15,TRBV7-8,once,TRBD2,TRBJ2-7,CASSSWTSGSHEQYF,TGTGCCAGCAGCTCGTGGACTAGCGGGTCCCACGAGCAGTACTTC
15,TRBV25-1,once,TRBD2,TRBJ2-1,CASSGWAGGYNEQFF,TGTGCCAGCAGTGGATGGGCGGGAGGCTACAATGAGCAGTTCTTC
13,TRBV27,few,.,TRBJ1-5,CASSFRESQPQHF,TGTGCCAGCAGTTTCCGGGAGAGTCAGCCCCAGCATTTT
14,TRBV9,.,.,TRBJ2-5,CASSDGSVQETQYF,TGTGCCAGCAGCGACGGGAGCGTACAAGAGACCCAGTACTTC
14,TRBV28,once,TRBD1,TRBJ2-7,CASRRQGNSYEQYF,TGTGCCAGCAGAAGACAGGGGAACTCCTACGAGCAGTACTTC
12,TRBV10-2,.,.,TRBJ2-3,CASIGGTDTQYF,TGCGCCAGCATTGGGGGGACAGATACGCAGTATTTT
15,TRBV28,.,.,TRBJ2-7,CASSLYQQGSGEQYF,TGTGCCAGCAGTTTATACCAGCAGGGGTCCGGCGAGCAGTACTTC
12,TRBV28,few,.,TRBJ1-3,CASRTAGNTIYF,TGTGCCAGCAGAACCGCCGGGAACACCATATATTTT
12,TRBV2,.,.,TRBJ1-2,CASSPGFYGYTF,TGTGCCAGCAGCCCCGGGTTCTATGGCTACACCTTC
14,TRBV27,.,.,TRBJ2-7,CASSLGGALYEQYF,TGTGCCAGCAGTCTAGGGGGGGCCTTATACGAGCAGTACTTC
13,TRBV6-6,.,TRBD1,TRBJ2-7,CASSYRGLAEQYF,TGTGCCAGCAGCTACAGGGGGCTGGCCGAGCAGTACTTC